Listed below are T cell receptor beta chains from one sample, sequenced in a study of PD-L1 blockade in urothelial cancer. This table comes from immunoSEQ multiplex PCR, and its TCRdb copy is limited to in-frame clones, with some not included. The sample includes fewer than 60,000 clones, approximately 80% of them seen just once. Sequenced here: PBMCs, sampled around atezolizumab (anti-PD-L1) treatment. These receptors all come from a man in his forties or fifties with urothelial cancer. Each CDR3 is given with its conserved first and last residue. A D gene is named only where the DNA matches it firmly. A clone size is listed for some rows: how often the clone was seen (once, few, many), or a class if it is expanded.

j_gene	abundance	v_gene	len	d_gene	CDR3nt	CDR3aa
TRBJ2-7	-	TRBV5-4	11	-	TGTGCCAGTACTGACTGGCGCGAGCAGTACTTC	CASTDWREQYF
TRBJ1-4	once	TRBV6-4	18	TRBD1	TGTGCCAGCAGTGACCCTATCGGAAGGGACAGTTCGGGGGAAAAACTGTTTTTT	CASSDPIGRDSSGEKLFF
TRBJ1-1	few	TRBV19	13	-	TGTGCCAGTACCGACAGGCTGAACACTGAAGCTTTCTTT	CASTDRLNTEAFF
TRBJ1-2	once	TRBV23-1	17	-	TGCGCCAGCAGTCAGGGTCCCCAGCTCGAGGATAACTATGGCTACACCTTC	CASSQGPQLEDNYGYTF
TRBJ2-7	-	TRBV19	15	-	TGTGCCAGTAGTCCCTCGGCAGCGTCCTCCTACGAGCAGTACTTC	CASSPSAASSYEQYF
TRBJ1-2	-	TRBV5-1	15	TRBD1	TGCGCCAGCAGCCCTAGGACAGGGGAGAACTATGGCTACACCTTC	CASSPRTGENYGYTF
TRBJ2-1	-	TRBV9	22	-	TGTGCCAGCAGCGTAGATCCTAAATTAGTCCTCGGAGTAGCGGACATATACAATGAGCAGTTCTTC	CASSVDPKLVLGVADIYNEQFF
TRBJ2-7	-	TRBV10-1	15	TRBD1	TGCGCCAGCAGCGAGGAGGGACAGGGCCTCGGTGAGCAGTACTTC	CASSEEGQGLGEQYF
TRBJ2-7	-	TRBV5-1	14	TRBD2	TGCGCCAGCAGCTCTACTAGCGGGACCTACGAGCAGTACTTC	CASSSTSGTYEQYF
TRBJ1-3	-	TRBV7-2	15	-	TGTGCCAGCAGCCCCACTCACAGCAGATCCAACACCATATATTTT	CASSPTHSRSNTIYF
TRBJ2-5	-	TRBV9	13	TRBD1	TGTGCCAGCAGCGCACAGGGGGACGGGACCCAGTACTTC	CASSAQGDGTQYF
TRBJ2-7	-	TRBV7-9	11	-	TGTGCCAGCAGCCCTCGTTACGAGCAGTACTTC	CASSPRYEQYF
TRBJ2-7	-	TRBV7-6	14	-	TGTGCCAGCAGCTTAGACTCAGGGCCCTACGAGCAGTACTTC	CASSLDSGPYEQYF
TRBJ2-7	-	TRBV6-1	15	TRBD1	TGTGCCAGCAGCCCCATCACCGGGACAGGGCGCGAGCAGTACTTC	CASSPITGTGREQYF
TRBJ1-2	-	TRBV5-1	12	-	TGCGCCAGCAGTGAAGCAGGGGTTGGCTACACCTTC	CASSEAGVGYTF
TRBJ2-7	-	TRBV15	14	TRBD1	TGTGCCACCACCCCGGACAGGGGTTCCTACGAGCAGTACTTC	CATTPDRGSYEQYF
TRBJ2-7	-	TRBV6-5	12	-	TGTGCCAGCAGTGAGGACAGTAACAAGCAGTACTTC	CASSEDSNKQYF
TRBJ2-7	once	TRBV30	12	TRBD1	TGTGCCTGGAGCGACAGGGACTACGAGCAGTACTTC	CAWSDRDYEQYF
TRBJ2-5	-	TRBV27	13	TRBD2	TGTGCCAGCAGTATCACTAGCGGGGAGACCCAGTACTTC	CASSITSGETQYF
TRBJ2-1	-	TRBV11-3	17	TRBD2	TGTGCCAGCAGCTTGGGAGAGCGGGGACCCCCCTACAATGAGCAGTTCTTC	CASSLGERGPPYNEQFF
TRBJ2-2	-	TRBV6-4	14	-	TGTGCCAGCAGCGAAGAGATCAACACCGGGGAGCTGTTTTTT	CASSEEINTGELFF
TRBJ2-1	-	TRBV5-6	13	-	TGTGCCAGCAGCCCGGGACTCTACAATGAGCAGTTCTTC	CASSPGLYNEQFF
TRBJ1-1	-	TRBV19	14	-	TGTGCCAGTAGTGTTTCGGCGGCGAACACTGAAGCTTTCTTT	CASSVSAANTEAFF
TRBJ2-1	-	TRBV5-4	19	TRBD2	TGTGCCAGCAGCGACGCCAAGGGGGCTAGCGGGAGTTTTGGCAATGAGCAGTTCTTC	CASSDAKGASGSFGNEQFF
TRBJ2-3	-	TRBV11-2	14	-	TGTGCCAGCAGCTTAGGCCTATCTACAGATACGCAGTATTTT	CASSLGLSTDTQYF
TRBJ1-5	-	TRBV28	15	-	TGTGCCAGCAGTTTAACTTTCCCTAGCAATCAGCCCCAGCATTTT	CASSLTFPSNQPQHF
TRBJ1-4	-	TRBV5-1	15	-	TGCGCCAGCAGCTTGGATACGCTTCGGGGTGAAAAACTGTTTTTT	CASSLDTLRGEKLFF
TRBJ2-6	-	TRBV7-8	19	TRBD2	TGTGCCAGCAGCTTAGCGGGCGGGGGGCGTCCTCCTGGGGCCAACGTCCTGACTTTC	CASSLAGGGRPPGANVLTF
TRBJ1-5	-	TRBV18	15	-	TGTGCCAGCTCAGCGACAGGATATAGCAATCAGCCCCAGCATTTT	CASSATGYSNQPQHF
TRBJ2-2	-	TRBV6-4	16	-	TGTGCCAGCGGAAACCCGGGGTACGGGGTCCCCGGGGAGCTGTTTTTT	CASGNPGYGVPGELFF
TRBJ1-1	-	TRBV11-2	14	TRBD1	TGTGCCAGCAGGATGACAGGGGGGAACACTGAAGCTTTCTTT	CASRMTGGNTEAFF
TRBJ2-5	-	TRBV5-6	16	TRBD1	TGTGCCAGCAGCTTGGATGGTACAGGGGGGTACAAGACCCAGTACTTC	CASSLDGTGGYKTQYF
TRBJ2-7	-	TRBV30	11	-	TGTGCCTGGACACGAGGCTACGAGCAGTACTTC	CAWTRGYEQYF
TRBJ1-5	-	TRBV12-5	18	TRBD1	TGTGCTAGTGGTTTGGTACTAGGGACAGGGGATAGCAATCAGCCCCAGCATTTT	CASGLVLGTGDSNQPQHF
TRBJ1-2	-	TRBV5-4	14	TRBD1	TGTGCCAGCAGCGGACAGGACAGGCGCCATGGCTACACCTTC	CASSGQDRRHGYTF
TRBJ2-7	-	TRBV27	14	-	TGTGCCAGCATGGGGTGGGGGGGGCAGTACGAGCAGTACTTC	CASMGWGGQYEQYF
TRBJ1-2	few	TRBV6-6	15	TRBD1	TGTGCCAGCAGTTTGCTAAGGACAGGGAATAATGGCTACACCTTC	CASSLLRTGNNGYTF
TRBJ2-1	few	TRBV7-9	17	-	TGTGCCAGCAGCCGTTTAGGACAGCCCGGCTCCTACAATGAGCAGTTCTTC	CASSRLGQPGSYNEQFF
TRBJ2-1	-	TRBV12-5	14	-	TGTGCTAGTGGTTTGGAAGGGGTCAACAATGAGCAGTTCTTC	CASGLEGVNNEQFF
TRBJ2-3	-	TRBV18	15	-	TGTGCCAGCTCACCACCCGCTAGTAGCACAGATACGCAGTATTTT	CASSPPASSTDTQYF
TRBJ2-1	-	TRBV29-1	14	TRBD2	TGCAGCGTTGGGGGGCTAGCGGGAGTTTTTGAGCAGTTCTTC	CSVGGLAGVFEQFF
TRBJ2-7	-	TRBV6-4	14	-	TGTGCCAGCAGTGACTGGGGACACCCCTACGAGCAGTACTTC	CASSDWGHPYEQYF
TRBJ2-7	once	TRBV5-5	12	-	TGTGCCAGCAGCTCCGACAGGTTGCAGCAGTACTTC	CASSSDRLQQYF
TRBJ1-1	-	TRBV5-1	16	-	TGCGCCAGCAGCCTTTCGGACAGAGTATTGAACACTGAAGCTTTCTTT	CASSLSDRVLNTEAFF
TRBJ2-3	-	TRBV14	14	-	TGTGCCAGCAGCCAAGCCGGAGGGCGAGATACGCAGTATTTT	CASSQAGGRDTQYF
TRBJ2-1	-	TRBV11-3	14	TRBD1	TGTGCCAGCAGCCACTGGGACAGGGACCATGAGCAGTTCTTC	CASSHWDRDHEQFF
TRBJ2-5	-	TRBV7-3	15	TRBD2	TGTGCCAGCAGCTTAATAGCGGGGATACAAGAGACCCAGTACTTC	CASSLIAGIQETQYF
TRBJ1-2	-	TRBV14	18	-	TGTGCCAGCAGCCAACTGCTACAGGGCCCCGAAACTAACTATGGCTACACCTTC	CASSQLLQGPETNYGYTF
TRBJ2-4	-	TRBV2	14	-	TGTGCCAGCAGTGACCCCCAGGCTAAAAACATTCAGTACTTC	CASSDPQAKNIQYF
TRBJ1-5	-	TRBV28	17	-	TGTGCCAGCACCCAAGGGGGAGGGATGGGGAGCAATCAGCCCCAGCATTTT	CASTQGGGMGSNQPQHF
TRBJ2-6	few	TRBV5-5	17	TRBD1	TGTGCCAGCAGTTCGACAGGGGGCAAGGTGGGGGCCAACGTCCTGACTTTC	CASSSTGGKVGANVLTF
TRBJ2-5	once	TRBV7-8	12	-	TGTGCCAGCTCCAGGGTATCGAAGACCCAGTACTTC	CASSRVSKTQYF
TRBJ2-2	-	TRBV28	13	-	TGTGCCAGCAGTTTATATCCAGAAGGGGAGCTGTTTTTT	CASSLYPEGELFF
TRBJ1-1	once	TRBV29-1	13	TRBD1	TGCAGCGTGGGACAGGGCTCGAGCACTGAAGCTTTCTTT	CSVGQGSSTEAFF
TRBJ2-1	-	TRBV7-2	15	TRBD2	TGTGCCAGCAGCTTAGAAAGTCTAGCGGGGAATGAGCAGTTCTTC	CASSLESLAGNEQFF